This TCR beta chain was retrieved from a study of beta chain features in type 1 diabetes. Findings and limits, study-wide: For patients and controls alike, PCR might favor shorter templates to the same degree. Within the patient group, naive, central memory and Treg TCRB repertoires appeared more similar to each other than within healthy donors. Researchers report that Type 1 diabetes patients had moderately but significantly shorter TCRB CDR3s across all four CD4+ subsets.

The table lists this clone with a few counts. The antigen is unknown. Trimming removed 5 bases from V and 2 bases from J, with 7 bases in between. The CDR3 loop spans 11 amino acids. The germline V gene encodes CDR1 GTSNPN and CDR2 SVGIG (reference sequence). Sorting gave populations that all exceeded 95% purity. Sequenced material consisted of expressed TCRB transcripts (all of the isolated RNA was reverse transcribed). Profiled with immunoSEQ multiplex PCR; TCRdb holds only in-frame clones, not every one. The sample lists around 300,000 clones, 7.5% to 9.5% seen once, with more than 1% in the top ten.

The chain has TRBV30 and TRBJ2-7; D call uncertain. The sample consisted of central memory CD4+ T cells from blood. This TCR derives from a woman between 18 and 30 years old in good health. CDR3 protein: CAWSSAYEQYF. The CDR3 DNA reads as TGTGCCTGGTCCTCAGCCTACGAGCAGTACTTC.